Detailed here is one T cell receptor (beta chain). This entry is derived from a study of PD-1 blockade in mismatch repair-deficient tumors. CDR1 SGHTA and CDR2 FQGNSA come from the germline V gene. The J segment lost 7 bases and the V segment lost 3 bases, leaving 4 bases of the junction unmatched. The CDR3 totals 15 residues. Assay used: immunoSEQ multiplex PCR; TCRdb lists only in-frame clones, some missing. Counted here are under 40,000 clones, roughly 84% occurring once; the ten biggest clones make up about 1.1%. The sequences come from PBMCs, collected about 38 weeks after starting pembrolizumab. The chain combines TRBV7-2 with TRBJ2-1; 12 bases map to TRBD2. The source of this sequence is an adult with mismatch repair-deficient cancer. CDR3 sequence (DNA): TGTGCCAGCAGCTTGACTAGCGGGAGTTTAAATGAGCAGTTCTTC. Its protein is CASSLTSGSLNEQFF.